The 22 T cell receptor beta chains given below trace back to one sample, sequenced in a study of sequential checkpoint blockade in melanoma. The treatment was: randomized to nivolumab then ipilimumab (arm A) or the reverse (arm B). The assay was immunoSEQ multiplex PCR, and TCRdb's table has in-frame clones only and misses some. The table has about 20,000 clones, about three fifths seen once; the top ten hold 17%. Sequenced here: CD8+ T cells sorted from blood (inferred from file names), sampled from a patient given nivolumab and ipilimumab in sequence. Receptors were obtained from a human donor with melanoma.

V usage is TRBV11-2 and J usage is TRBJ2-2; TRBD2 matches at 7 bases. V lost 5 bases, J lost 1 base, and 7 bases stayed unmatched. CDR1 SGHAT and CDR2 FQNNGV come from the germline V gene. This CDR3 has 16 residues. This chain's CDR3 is CASSPTGGMNTGELFF. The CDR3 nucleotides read TGTGCCAGCAGCCCCACCGGGGGGATGAACACCGGGGAGCTGTTTTTT.

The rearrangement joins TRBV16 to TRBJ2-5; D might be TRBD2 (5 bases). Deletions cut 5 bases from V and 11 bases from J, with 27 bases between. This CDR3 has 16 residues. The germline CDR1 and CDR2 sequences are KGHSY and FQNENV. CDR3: CASSLIEETSPWEQYF. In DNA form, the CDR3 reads TGTGCCAGCAGCTTAATAGAGGAGACCTCCCCTTGGGAGCAGTACTTC. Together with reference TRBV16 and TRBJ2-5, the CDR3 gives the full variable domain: GEEVAQTPKHLVRGEGQKAKLYCAPIKGHSYVFWYQQVLKNEFKFLISFQNENVFDETGMPKERFSAKCLPNSPCSLEIQATKLEDSAVYFCASSLIEETSPWEQYFGPGTRLLVL.

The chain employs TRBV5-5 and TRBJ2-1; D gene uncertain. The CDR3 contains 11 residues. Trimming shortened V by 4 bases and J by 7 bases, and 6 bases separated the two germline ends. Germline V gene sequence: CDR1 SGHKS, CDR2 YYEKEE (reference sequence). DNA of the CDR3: TGTGCCAGCAGCGAGGTTAATGAGCAGTTCTTC. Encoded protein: CASSEVNEQFF.

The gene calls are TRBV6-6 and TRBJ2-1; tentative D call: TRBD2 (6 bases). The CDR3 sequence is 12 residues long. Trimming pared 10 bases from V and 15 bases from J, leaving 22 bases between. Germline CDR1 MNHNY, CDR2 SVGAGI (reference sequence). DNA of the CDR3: TGTGCCACCTGTAGTGATAGCGGTTCCTCGTTCTTC. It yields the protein CATCSDSGSSFF.

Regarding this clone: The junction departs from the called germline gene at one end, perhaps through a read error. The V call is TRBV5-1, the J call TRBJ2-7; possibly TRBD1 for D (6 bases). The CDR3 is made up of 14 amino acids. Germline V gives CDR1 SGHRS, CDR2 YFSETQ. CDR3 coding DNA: TGCGCCAGCAGCTTGGCCGACAGGTACTACGTGCAGTACTTC. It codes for CASSLADRYYVQYF.

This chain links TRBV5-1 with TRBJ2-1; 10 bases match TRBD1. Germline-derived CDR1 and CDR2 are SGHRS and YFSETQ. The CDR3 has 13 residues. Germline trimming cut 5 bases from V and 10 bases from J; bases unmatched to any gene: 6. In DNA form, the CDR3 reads TGCGCCAGCAGGGACAGGGGGATTGACGAGCAGTTCTTC. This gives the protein CASRDRGIDEQFF.

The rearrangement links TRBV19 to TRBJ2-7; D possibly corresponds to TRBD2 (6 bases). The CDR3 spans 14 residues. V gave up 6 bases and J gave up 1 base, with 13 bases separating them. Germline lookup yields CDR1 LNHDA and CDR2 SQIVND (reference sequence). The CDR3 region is CASSYAGLSYEQYF. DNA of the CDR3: TGTGCCAGTAGCTATGCTGGACTATCCTACGAGCAGTACTTC.

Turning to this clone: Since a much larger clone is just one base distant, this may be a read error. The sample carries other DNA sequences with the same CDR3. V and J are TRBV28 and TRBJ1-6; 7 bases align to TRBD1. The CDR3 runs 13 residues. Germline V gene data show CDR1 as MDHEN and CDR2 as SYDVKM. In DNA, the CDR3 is TGTGCCAGTGGGACAGCGCTCAATTCCCCCCTCCACTTT. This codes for CASGTALNSPLHF.

CDR3 sequence (DNA): TGTGCCAGCAGCTTGGCCGAGCCCTTGGATACGCAGTATTTT. It codes for CASSLAEPLDTQYF. This chain connects TRBV5-4 to TRBJ2-3; D ambiguous. The length of the CDR3 is 14 residues. The V gene lost 0 bases and the J gene lost 6 bases, with 11 bases spanning the gap. Germline V gene lookup returns CDR1 SGHNT and CDR2 YYREEE (reference sequence).

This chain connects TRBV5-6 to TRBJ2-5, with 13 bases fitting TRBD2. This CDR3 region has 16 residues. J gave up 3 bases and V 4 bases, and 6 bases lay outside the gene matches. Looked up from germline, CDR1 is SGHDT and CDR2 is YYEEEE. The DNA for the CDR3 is TGTGCCAGCAGCCTGCCGGGACTAGCGGGGAAAGAGACCCAGTACTTC. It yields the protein CASSLPGLAGKETQYF.

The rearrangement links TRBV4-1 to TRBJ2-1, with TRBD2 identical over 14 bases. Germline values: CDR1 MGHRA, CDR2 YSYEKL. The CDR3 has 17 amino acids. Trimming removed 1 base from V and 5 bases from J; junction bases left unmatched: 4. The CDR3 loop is CASSQVGTSGGDNEQFF. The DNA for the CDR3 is TGCGCCAGCAGCCAAGTGGGGACTAGCGGGGGAGACAATGAGCAGTTCTTC.

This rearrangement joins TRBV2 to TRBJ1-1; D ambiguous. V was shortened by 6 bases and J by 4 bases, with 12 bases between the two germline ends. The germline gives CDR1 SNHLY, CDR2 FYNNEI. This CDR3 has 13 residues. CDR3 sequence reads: CASRSVSPTEAFF. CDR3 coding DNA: TGTGCCAGCAGATCCGTCAGTCCCACTGAAGCTTTCTTT.

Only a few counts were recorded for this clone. CDR3 bases: TGTGCCAGCAGCCTTGGGCCGTATAGCAATCAGCCCCAGCATTTT. Amino acids: CASSLGPYSNQPQHF. This chain uses TRBV5-5 with TRBJ1-5; D ambiguous. The V end was cut by 4 bases, the J end by 0 bases, with 11 bases between. Germline V gives CDR1 SGHKS, CDR2 YYEKEE (reference sequence). The CDR3 is made up of 15 amino acids.

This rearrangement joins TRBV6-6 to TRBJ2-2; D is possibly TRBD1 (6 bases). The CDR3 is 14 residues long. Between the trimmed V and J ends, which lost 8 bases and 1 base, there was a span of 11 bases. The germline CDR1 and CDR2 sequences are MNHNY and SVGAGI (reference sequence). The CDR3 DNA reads TGTGCCAGCTCTTTGACAGGGAACACCGGGGAGCTGTTTTTT. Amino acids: CASSLTGNTGELFF.

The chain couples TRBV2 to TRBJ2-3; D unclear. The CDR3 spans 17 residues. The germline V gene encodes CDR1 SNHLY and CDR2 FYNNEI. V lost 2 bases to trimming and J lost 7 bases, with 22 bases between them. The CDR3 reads CASSEPTATPLQNTQYF. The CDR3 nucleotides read TGTGCCAGCAGTGAACCAACAGCAACTCCACTTCAGAATACGCAGTATTTT.

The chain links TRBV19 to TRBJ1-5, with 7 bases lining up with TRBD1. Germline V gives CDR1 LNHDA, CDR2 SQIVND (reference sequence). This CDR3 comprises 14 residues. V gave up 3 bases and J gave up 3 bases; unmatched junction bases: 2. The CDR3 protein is CASSMQGVNQPQHF. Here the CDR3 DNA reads TGTGCCAGTAGTATGCAGGGGGTCAATCAGCCCCAGCATTTT.

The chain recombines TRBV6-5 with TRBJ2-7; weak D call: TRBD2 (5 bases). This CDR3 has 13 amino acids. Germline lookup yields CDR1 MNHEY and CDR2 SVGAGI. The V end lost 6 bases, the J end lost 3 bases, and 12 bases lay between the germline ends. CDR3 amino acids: CASSYRGDYEQYF. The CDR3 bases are TGTGCCAGCAGCTACCGGGGTGACTACGAGCAGTACTTC.

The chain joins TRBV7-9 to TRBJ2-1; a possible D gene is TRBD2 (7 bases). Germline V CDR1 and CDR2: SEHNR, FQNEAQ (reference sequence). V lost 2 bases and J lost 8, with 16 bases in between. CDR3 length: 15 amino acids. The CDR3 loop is CASSLYWGGRDEQFF. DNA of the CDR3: TGTGCCAGCAGCTTATATTGGGGGGGCCGGGATGAGCAGTTCTTC.

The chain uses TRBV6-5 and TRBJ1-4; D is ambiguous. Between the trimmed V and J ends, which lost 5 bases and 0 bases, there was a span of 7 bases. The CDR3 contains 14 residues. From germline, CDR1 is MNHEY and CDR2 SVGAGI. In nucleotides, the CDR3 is TGTGCCAGCAGTGCGGGCGCAACTAATGAAAAACTGTTTTTT. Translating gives CASSAGATNEKLFF.

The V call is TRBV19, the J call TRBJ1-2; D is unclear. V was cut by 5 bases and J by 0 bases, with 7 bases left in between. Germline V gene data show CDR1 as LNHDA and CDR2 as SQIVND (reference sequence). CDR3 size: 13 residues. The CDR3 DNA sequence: TGTGCCAGTAGTGTGACAACTAACTATGGCTACACCTTC. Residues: CASSVTTNYGYTF.

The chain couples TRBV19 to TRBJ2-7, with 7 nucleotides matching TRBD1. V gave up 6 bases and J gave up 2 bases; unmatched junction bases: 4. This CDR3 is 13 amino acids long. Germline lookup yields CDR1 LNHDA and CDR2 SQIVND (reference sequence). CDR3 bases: TGTGCCAGTAGCTCGACAGGGCCCTACGAGCAGTACTTC. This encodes CASSSTGPYEQYF.

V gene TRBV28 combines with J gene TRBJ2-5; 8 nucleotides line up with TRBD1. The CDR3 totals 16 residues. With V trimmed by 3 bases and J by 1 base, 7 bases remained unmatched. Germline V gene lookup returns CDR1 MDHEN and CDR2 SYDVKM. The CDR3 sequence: CASSFVPTGVQETQYF. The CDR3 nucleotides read TGTGCCAGCAGTTTTGTCCCGACAGGGGTCCAAGAGACCCAGTACTTC.